Below, one T cell receptor (beta chain) is given with its context. The antigen remains unidentified. Primers included in the PCR were 60 Vbeta and 13 Jbeta primers. Sequencing used immunoSEQ multiplex PCR; TCRdb keeps in-frame clones, though not all of them. The sample shows roughly 150,000 clones, 70% to 80% of them seen only once. The V end was cut by 0 bases, the J end by 4 bases, with 12 bases between. CDR3 size: 15 residues. Germline V CDR1 and CDR2: LGHNA, YSLEER. The data originate from a study of cytomegalovirus exposure and HLA in healthy donors. Whole-study context: Unique TCR beta sequences numbering about 100 million came from about 180 million T cells in an earlier analysis. Study results and caveats: One variant, a missense change in DCLRE1C, was linked in a later analysis to TCR beta V- and J-gene trimming. Roughly uniform sequencing depth across donors was assumed, possibly incorrectly.

This receptor was identified in a man aged 25-45 years in good health and CMV-seronegative. Sample: PBMCs. The genes are TRBV4-3 and TRBJ1-2; TRBD1 is a possible D gene (5 bases). This CDR3 reads CASSQEQEGVYGYTF. Written as DNA, the CDR3 is TGCGCCAGCAGCCAAGAACAGGAAGGGGTCTATGGCTACACCTTC.